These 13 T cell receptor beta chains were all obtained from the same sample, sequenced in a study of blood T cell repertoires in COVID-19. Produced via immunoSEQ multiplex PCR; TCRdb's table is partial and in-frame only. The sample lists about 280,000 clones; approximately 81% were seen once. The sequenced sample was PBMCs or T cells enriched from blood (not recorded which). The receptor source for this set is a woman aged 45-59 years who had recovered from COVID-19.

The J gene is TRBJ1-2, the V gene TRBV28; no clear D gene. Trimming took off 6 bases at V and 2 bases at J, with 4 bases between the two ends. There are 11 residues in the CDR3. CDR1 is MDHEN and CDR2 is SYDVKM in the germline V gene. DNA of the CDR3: TGTGCCAGCAGCCCAAACTATGGCTACACCTTC. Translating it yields CASSPNYGYTF.

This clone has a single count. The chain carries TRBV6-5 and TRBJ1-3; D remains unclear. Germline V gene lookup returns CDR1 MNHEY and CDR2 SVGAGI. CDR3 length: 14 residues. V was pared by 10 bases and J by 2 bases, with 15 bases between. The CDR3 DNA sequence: TGTGCCATCTCAAGGTCACAGCCTGGAAACACCATATATTTT. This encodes CAISRSQPGNTIYF.

The CDR3 coding sequence is TGTGCCAGCAGCTTAGGGGACTACGAGACCCAGTACTTC. Protein sequence: CASSLGDYETQYF. The V gene is TRBV7-3, the J gene TRBJ2-5; 7 bases align to TRBD2. CDR3 length: 13 residues. Germline values: CDR1 SGHTA, CDR2 FQGTGA. The junction had 2 bases not matched to a gene; V was cut back by 2 bases and J by 5 bases.

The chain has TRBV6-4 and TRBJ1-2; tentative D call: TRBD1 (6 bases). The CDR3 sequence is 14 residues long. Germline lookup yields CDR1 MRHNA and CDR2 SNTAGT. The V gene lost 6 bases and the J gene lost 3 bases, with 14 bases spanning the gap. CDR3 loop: CASRYGEGDYGYTF. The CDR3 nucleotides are TGTGCCAGCAGGTACGGCGAGGGGGACTATGGCTACACCTTC.

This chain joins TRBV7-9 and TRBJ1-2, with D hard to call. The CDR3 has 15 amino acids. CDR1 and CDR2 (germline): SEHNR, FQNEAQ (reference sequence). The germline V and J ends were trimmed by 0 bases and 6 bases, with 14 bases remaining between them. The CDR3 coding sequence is TGTGCCAGCAGCTTAGCTGGCGGGGAGATCAATGGCTACACCTTC. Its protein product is CASSLAGGEINGYTF.

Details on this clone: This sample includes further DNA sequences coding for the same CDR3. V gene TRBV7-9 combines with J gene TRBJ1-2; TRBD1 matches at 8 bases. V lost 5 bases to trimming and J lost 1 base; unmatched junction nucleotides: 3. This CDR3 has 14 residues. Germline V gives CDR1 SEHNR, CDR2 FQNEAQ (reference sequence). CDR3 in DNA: TGTGCCAGCAGCCTAGGACAGGGTAACTATGGCTACACCTTC. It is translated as CASSLGQGNYGYTF.

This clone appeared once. The CDR3 DNA sequence: TGTGCCTGGGAGGATCAAACCGGGACAGGCTACAATGAGCAGTTCTTC. Amino acids: CAWEDQTGTGYNEQFF. V usage is TRBV30 and J usage is TRBJ2-1; 8 bases map to TRBD1. The CDR3 has 16 amino acids. J gave up 3 bases and V 5 bases, and 12 bases lay outside the gene matches. Germline CDR1 reads GTSNPN; CDR2 reads SVGIG (reference sequence).

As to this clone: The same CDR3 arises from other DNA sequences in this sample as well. This CDR3 is CAWSVRGSGNTIYF. For the CDR3, the DNA is TGTGCCTGGAGTGTGAGAGGCTCTGGAAACACCATATATTTT. The rearrangement uses TRBV30 and TRBJ1-3, with unresolved D. V lost 0 bases and J 0 bases, leaving 6 bases between the germline ends. Germline CDR1 and CDR2: GTSNPN and SVGIG (reference sequence). The CDR3 has 14 amino acids. The whole variable domain, filled in from reference TRBV30 and TRBJ1-3, reads SQTIHQWPATLVQPVGSPLSLECTVEGTSNPNLYWYRQAAGRGLQLLFYSVGIGQISSEVPQNLSASRPQDRQFILSSKKLLLSDSGFYLCAWSVRGSGNTIYFGEGSWLTVV.

CDR3 sequence (DNA): TGCGCCAGCAGCCGAGGCGGCAATTCACCCCTCCACTTT. Its translation is CASSRGGNSPLHF. This sequence joins TRBV4-1 and TRBJ1-6; no reliable D call. V lost 4 bases and J 7 bases, leaving 8 bases between the germline ends. This CDR3 comprises 13 residues. Germline V gives CDR1 MGHRA, CDR2 YSYEKL.

In DNA, the CDR3 is TGTGCCAGCAGTGTGGGGCCGAACACTGAAGCTTTCTTT. Protein: CASSVGPNTEAFF. The chain couples TRBV2 to TRBJ1-1; a possible D gene is TRBD1 (5 bases). The CDR3 totals 13 residues. Germline CDR1 SNHLY, CDR2 FYNNEI. The ends were cut back, 4 bases at V and 1 base at J, with 7 bases in the middle.

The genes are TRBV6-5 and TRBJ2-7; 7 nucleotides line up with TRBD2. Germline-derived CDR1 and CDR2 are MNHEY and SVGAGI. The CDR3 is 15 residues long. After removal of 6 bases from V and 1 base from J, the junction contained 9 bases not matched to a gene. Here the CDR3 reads CASRGSGTGSYEQYF. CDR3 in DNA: TGTGCCAGCAGGGGGAGCGGGACTGGATCCTACGAGCAGTACTTC.

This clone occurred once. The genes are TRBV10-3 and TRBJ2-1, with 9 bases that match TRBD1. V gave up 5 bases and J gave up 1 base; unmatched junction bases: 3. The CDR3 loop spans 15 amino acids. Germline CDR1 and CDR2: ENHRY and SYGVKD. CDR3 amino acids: CAISTGGNSYNEQFF. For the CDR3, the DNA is TGTGCCATCAGTACAGGGGGCAATTCCTACAATGAGCAGTTCTTC.

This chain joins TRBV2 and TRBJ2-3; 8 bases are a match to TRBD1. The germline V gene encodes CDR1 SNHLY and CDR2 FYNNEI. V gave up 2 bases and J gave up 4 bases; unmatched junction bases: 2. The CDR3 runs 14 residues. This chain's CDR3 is CASSERTGPDTQYF. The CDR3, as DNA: TGTGCCAGCAGTGAACGGACAGGGCCAGATACGCAGTATTTT.